This T cell receptor beta chain was sequenced for a study of control samples from healthy donors and cancer patients. Produced via immunoSEQ multiplex PCR; TCRdb's table is partial and in-frame only. The table shows about 92,000 clones, with almost 85% occurring only once. Source material: blood. This receptor was obtained from an older woman in good health.

CDR3 region: CASSVTGTGGLGSYNEQFF. CDR3 sequence (DNA): TGTGCCAGCAGTGTCACCGGGACAGGGGGATTAGGCTCCTACAATGAGCAGTTCTTC. The chain uses TRBV28 and TRBJ2-1; 11 bases fit TRBD1. This CDR3 spans 19 amino acids. The germline gives CDR1 MDHEN, CDR2 SYDVKM. V trimming: 5 bases; J trimming: 0 bases; junction bases outside the gene matches: 12. The full variable domain, with the rest looked up from reference TRBV28 and TRBJ2-1, is DVKVTQSSRYLVKRTGEKVFLECVQDMDHENMFWYRQDPGLGLRLIYFSYDVKMKEKGDIPEGYSVSREKKERFSLILESASTNQTSMYLCASSVTGTGGLGSYNEQFFGPGTRLTVL.